This T cell receptor beta chain was identified during a study of T cells in Graves' hyperthyroidism and ophthalmopathy. In germline, CDR1 is SQVTM, CDR2 ANQGSEA. CDR3 length: 14 amino acids. V lost 5 bases to trimming and J lost 5 bases, with 18 bases between them. RNA transcripts served as the template for amplifying TCR beta CDR3 regions. A set of HTBI primers served as the primers for a first-round RT-PCR of the TCR CDR3. MiXCR, run by TCRdb on the multiplex PCR reads, gives a single entry per CDR3 protein. The table records approximately 370,000 distinct CDR3 sequences, under 15% of them present only once.

The sequence was obtained from a woman in her thirties with Graves' hyperthyroidism. Sequencing was performed on blood. The gene calls are TRBV29-1 and TRBJ1-1; D is possibly TRBD1 (5 bases). CDR3 sequence (DNA): TGCAGCGTTCGGGGGGTCGAAATCCGAACTGAAGCTTTCTTT. The encoded protein is CSVRGVEIRTEAFF. Combining the CDR3 with reference TRBV29-1 and TRBJ1-1 gives the whole variable domain SAVISQKPSRDICQRGTSLTIQCQVDSQVTMMFWYRQQPGQSLTLIATANQGSEATYESGFVIDKFPISRPNLTFSTLTVSNMSPEDSSIYLCSVRGVEIRTEAFFGQGTRLTVV.